The 32 T cell receptor beta chains below all came from one sample that was sequenced in a study of shared clonotypes between healthy human individuals. Repertoires were generated with immunoSEQ multiplex PCR, while TCRdb's copy carries only in-frame clones and drops some. The repertoire consists of more than 2,000,000 clones, with approximately 95% occurring once and the leading ten covering 0.3% to 0.4%. Sequencing was carried out using naive CD4+ T cells from PBMCs. Subset in this sample: CD45RA+ positively selected. Receptors were obtained from a man aged 18 to 29 in good health. Some clones in this sample may be carry-over from other donors' samples.

This sequence joins TRBV7-9 and TRBJ1-4; TRBD1 is a possible D gene (5 bases). CDR1 SEHNR and CDR2 FQNEAQ come from the germline V gene (reference sequence). Trimming removed 4 bases at V and 0 bases at J, with 12 bases between. This CDR3 has 16 residues. This chain's CDR3 is CASSSRQTPTNEKLFF. As DNA, the CDR3 is TGTGCCAGCAGCTCTAGACAGACTCCAACTAATGAAAAACTGTTTTTT. The variable domain in full, completed from reference TRBV7-9 and TRBJ1-4, reads DTGVSQNPRHKITKRGQNVTFRCDPISEHNRLYWYRQTLGQGPEFLTYFQNEAQLEKSRLLSDRFSAERPKGSFSTLEIQRTEQGDSAMYLCASSSRQTPTNEKLFFGSGTQLSVL.

This clone was seen only a few times. The same CDR3 can be traced to other DNA sequences in this sample. V gene TRBV6-5 combines with J gene TRBJ1-2; 8 nucleotides match TRBD1. The length of the CDR3 is 14 residues. Germline V gene data show CDR1 as MNHEY and CDR2 as SVGAGI. V was clipped by 0 bases and J by 4 bases; unmatched bases: 1. The CDR3 DNA reads TGTGCCAGCAGTTACTCAGGACAGGGCTATGGCTACACCTTC. Translating it yields CASSYSGQGYGYTF.

The V gene is TRBV10-3, the J gene TRBJ2-1, with 12 bases fitting TRBD2. CDR3 length equals 15 residues. The V segment lost 4 bases and the J segment 7 bases; nucleotides outside the gene matches: 5. Germline V gene data show CDR1 as ENHRY and CDR2 as SYGVKD. The CDR3 loop reads CAISATSGRMNEQFF. For the CDR3, the DNA is TGTGCCATCAGTGCGACTAGCGGGAGAATGAATGAGCAGTTCTTC.

The rearrangement uses TRBV28 and TRBJ2-7; 7 bases fit TRBD1. The germline V gene has CDR1 MDHEN and CDR2 SYDVKM. Trimming removed 7 bases from V and 5 bases from J; junction bases left unmatched: 5. The CDR3 length is 12 residues. CDR3 protein: CASNTGVNEQYF. The CDR3 bases are TGTGCCAGCAATACAGGGGTGAACGAGCAGTACTTC.

The rearrangement links TRBV5-4 to TRBJ1-1; D is undetermined. The CDR3 consists of 14 residues. Germline values: CDR1 SGHNT, CDR2 YYREEE (reference sequence). Trimming left V 4 bases short and J 5 bases short, with 15 bases between. CDR3 protein: CASSQIARGTEAFF. CDR3 coding DNA: TGTGCCAGCAGCCAGATAGCAAGAGGGACTGAAGCTTTCTTT.

In its sample, this clone was seen once. This chain's CDR3 is CASSLGAGRIETQYF. DNA of the CDR3: TGTGCCAGCAGCTTAGGCGCAGGGAGGATTGAGACCCAGTACTTC. The V gene is TRBV7-9, the J gene TRBJ2-5; perhaps TRBD2 as D (6 bases). V lost 1 base, J lost 5 bases, and 14 bases lay in between. Germline V CDR1 and CDR2: SEHNR, FQNEAQ (reference sequence). The CDR3 is 15 amino acids.

The chain carries TRBV6-1 and TRBJ2-7, with D perhaps TRBD1 (6 bases). V was pared by 3 bases and J by 2 bases, with 14 bases between. CDR3 length equals 15 residues. Germline V CDR1 and CDR2: MNHNS, SASEGT. CDR3 nucleotide sequence: TGTGCCAGCAGTGACGGGACAATAAGACCCTACGAGCAGTACTTC. Protein product: CASSDGTIRPYEQYF.

V and J are TRBV13 and TRBJ2-2; D perhaps matches TRBD1 (6 bases). CDR3 length: 16 amino acids. Between the trimmed V and J ends, which lost 4 bases and 1 base, there was a span of 13 bases. CDR1 is PRHDT, CDR2 FYEKMQ, per germline (reference sequence). The DNA of the CDR3 is TGTGCCAGCAGCTATTTACTGGACAGGAACACCGGGGAGCTGTTTTTT. Protein: CASSYLLDRNTGELFF.

The chain carries TRBV7-9 and TRBJ2-7, with 14 bases matching TRBD2. J gave up 7 bases and V 4 bases, and 6 bases lay outside the gene matches. Per the germline V gene, CDR1 is SEHNR and CDR2 is FQNEAQ (reference sequence). The CDR3 covers 15 residues. CDR3 residues: CASSSTSGRAVEQYF. The CDR3 DNA reads TGTGCCAGCAGCTCGACTAGCGGGAGGGCCGTTGAGCAGTACTTC.

The chain recombines TRBV28 with TRBJ2-7; D is perhaps TRBD1 or TRBD2 (6 bases each). CDR1 and CDR2 from the germline V gene are MDHEN and SYDVKM. The V end lost 2 bases, the J end lost 2 bases, and 19 bases lay between the germline ends. The CDR3 is 17 residues long. CDR3 in DNA: TGTGCCAGCAGTTTACGTTCCGGGGGCGCAAAGGCCTACGAGCAGTACTTC. Translation gives CASSLRSGGAKAYEQYF. The full variable domain, with the rest looked up from reference TRBV28 and TRBJ2-7, is DVKVTQSSRYLVKRTGEKVFLECVQDMDHENMFWYRQDPGLGLRLIYFSYDVKMKEKGDIPEGYSVSREKKERFSLILESASTNQTSMYLCASSLRSGGAKAYEQYFGPGTRLTVT.

The CDR3 reads CASSYRVLSEQYF. DNA for the CDR3: TGCGCCAGCAGCTACAGGGTACTGAGCGAGCAGTACTTC. The V gene is TRBV5-1, the J gene TRBJ2-7, with D perhaps matching TRBD1 (6 bases). V dropped 3 bases and J dropped 6 bases, with 13 bases sitting between them. CDR1 SGHRS and CDR2 YFSETQ come from the germline V gene. CDR3 length: 13 residues.

This rearrangement joins TRBV19 to TRBJ2-7; no clear D gene. V lost 5 bases to trimming and J lost 2 bases, with 13 bases between them. The CDR3 length is 14 residues. Germline V gives CDR1 LNHDA, CDR2 SQIVND (reference sequence). CDR3 bases: TGTGCCAGTAGTCCCCCGGCGACAACCTACGAGCAGTACTTC. Its translation: CASSPPATTYEQYF.

The V gene is TRBV6-5, the J gene TRBJ1-2; maybe TRBD1 (6 bases). The CDR3 has 16 amino acids. The germline gives CDR1 MNHEY, CDR2 SVGAGI. V shed 1 base and J shed 2 bases, with 14 bases lying between them. The CDR3 DNA sequence: TGTGCCAGCAGTTACTACCGGGACATGACCAACTATGGCTACACCTTC. Amino acids: CASSYYRDMTNYGYTF.

Notes on this clone: This sample also contains other DNA sequences that code for the same CDR3. The CDR3 reads CASSISGNTEAFF. CDR3 DNA sequence: TGTGCCAGTAGTATATCTGGGAACACTGAAGCTTTCTTT. V and J are TRBV19 and TRBJ1-1; no reliable D call. The germline gives CDR1 LNHDA, CDR2 SQIVND (reference sequence). The CDR3 contains 13 residues. V shed 2 bases and J shed 1 base, with 5 bases lying between them.

The rearrangement uses TRBV7-9 and TRBJ2-3; 7 bases are a match to TRBD2. The V segment lost 4 bases and the J segment 0 bases; nucleotides outside the gene matches: 7. CDR3 size: 16 residues. Germline assignment: CDR1 SEHNR and CDR2 FQNEAQ (reference sequence). CDR3 coding DNA: TGTGCCAGCAGCTCGTTACTAGCGATTAGCACAGATACGCAGTATTTT. Its protein product is CASSSLLAISTDTQYF. The full variable domain, completed using reference TRBV7-9 and TRBJ2-3, is DTGVSQNPRHKITKRGQNVTFRCDPISEHNRLYWYRQTLGQGPEFLTYFQNEAQLEKSRLLSDRFSAERPKGSFSTLEIQRTEQGDSAMYLCASSSLLAISTDTQYFGPGTRLTVL.

This clone was seen a single time. The rearrangement joins TRBV7-2 to TRBJ2-5, with D perhaps TRBD2 (6 bases). V was shortened by 5 bases and J by 1 base, with 11 bases between the two germline ends. This CDR3 has 14 amino acids. Germline CDR1 and CDR2: SGHTA and FQGNSA. Here the CDR3 reads CASSAGGSQETQYF. The DNA for the CDR3 is TGTGCCAGCAGCGCCGGGGGAAGCCAAGAGACCCAGTACTTC.

The J gene is TRBJ1-2, the V gene TRBV4-1; D remains unclear. CDR1 and CDR2 from the germline V gene are MGHRA and YSYEKL. CDR3 size: 14 residues. Trimming pared 1 base from V and 7 bases from J, leaving 13 bases between. Here the CDR3 DNA reads TGCGCCAGCAGCCAAGCAGGCCCGGGGATTGGCTACACCTTC. This translates into CASSQAGPGIGYTF.

The genes are TRBV11-2 and TRBJ2-1; TRBD1 is a possible D gene (5 bases). This CDR3 contains 18 residues. V dropped 5 bases and J dropped 3 bases, with 23 bases sitting between them. The V gene's germline CDR1 is SGHAT and CDR2 FQNNGV. The CDR3: CASSTRPKGRSYYNEQFF. The CDR3 bases are TGTGCCAGCAGCACACGGCCCAAGGGGCGGAGTTACTACAATGAGCAGTTCTTC.

This clone was detected once. The V call is TRBV7-6, the J call TRBJ2-6; D assignment may be TRBD1 or TRBD2 (5 bases each). This CDR3 contains 16 residues. The V and J ends lost 0 bases and 4 bases respectively, with 10 bases between them. The germline CDR1 and CDR2 sequences are SGHVS and FNYEAQ. This CDR3 reads CASSLATGAGANVLTF. The CDR3 nucleotides read TGTGCCAGCAGCTTAGCGACCGGGGCGGGGGCCAACGTCCTGACTTTC.

The V and J genes are TRBV5-1 and TRBJ1-1; D ambiguous. The CDR3 runs to 15 residues. The V and J ends lost 4 bases and 3 bases respectively, with 16 bases between them. Looked up from germline, CDR1 is SGHRS and CDR2 is YFSETQ. CDR3 protein: CASSERTDKYTEAFF. The CDR3 DNA reads TGCGCCAGCAGCGAAAGGACGGATAAGTACACTGAAGCTTTCTTT.

This chain uses TRBV28 with TRBJ1-5; tentative D call: TRBD1 (5 bases). The germline V gene encodes CDR1 MDHEN and CDR2 SYDVKM. V lost 6 bases and J lost 6, with 18 bases in between. The CDR3 sequence is 15 residues long. CDR3 residues: CASSPPWVGGQPQHF. The DNA of the CDR3 is TGTGCCAGCAGCCCCCCGTGGGTGGGGGGTCAGCCCCAGCATTTT.

Details on this clone: Within the sample, other DNA sequences also encode this same CDR3. The rearrangement links TRBV11-3 to TRBJ1-1; 7 bases line up with TRBD1. The length of the CDR3 is 13 residues. From germline, CDR1 is SGHNT and CDR2 YENEEA. The V and J ends lost 3 bases and 5 bases, in that order; junction bases with no gene match: 3. The CDR3 coding sequence is TGTGCCAGCAGCTTTACAGGGGTTACTGAAGCTTTCTTT. It yields the protein CASSFTGVTEAFF.

The chain couples TRBV7-9 to TRBJ2-7; 12 bases are shared with TRBD2. The CDR3 runs to 15 residues. With 8 bases clipped from V and 3 bases from J, the junction kept 8 bases outside the gene matches. Per the germline V gene, CDR1 is SEHNR and CDR2 is FQNEAQ (reference sequence). The CDR3 spells CASGLPGLAGYEQYF. The CDR3 DNA reads as TGTGCCAGCGGACTGCCGGGACTAGCGGGCTACGAGCAGTACTTC.

V and J are TRBV21-1 and TRBJ1-5. TRBV21-1 is described as a pseudogene. CDR3 length: 11 amino acids. The CDR3 sequence: CAPRRGEPQHF. The CDR3 coding sequence is TGTGCCCCCCGCCGTGGGGAGCCCCAGCATTTT.

The CDR3 loop is CASNRGTTSGRWETQYF. CDR3 bases: TGCGCCAGCAACCGGGGGACGACTAGCGGGAGGTGGGAGACCCAGTACTTC. V and J are TRBV10-2 and TRBJ2-5, with 13 bases fitting TRBD2. Germline assignment: CDR1 WSHSY and CDR2 SAAADI. The CDR3 runs 17 residues. After removal of 7 bases from V and 5 bases from J, the junction contained 13 bases not matched to a gene.

In the case of this clone: The junction and the germline gene differ at one end; a read error may be behind it. V and J are TRBV7-2 and TRBJ2-5; D unclear. Germline-derived CDR1 and CDR2 are SGHTA and FQGNSA. This CDR3 region has 14 residues. The CDR3 nucleotides read TGTGCCAGCAGCCAGTGGACCGACCAGGAGACCCAGTACTTC. Translating gives CASSQWTDQETQYF.

As for this clone: Other DNA sequences from this sample encode an identical CDR3 as well. This chain joins TRBV18 and TRBJ1-3; D gene uncertain. Trimming took off 3 bases at V and 0 bases at J, with 6 bases between the two ends. The CDR3 runs 14 residues. CDR1 is KGHSH, CDR2 LQKENI, per germline. CDR3 DNA: TGTGCCAGCTCACCGGTGGGCTCTGGAAACACCATATATTTT. This translates into CASSPVGSGNTIYF.

The chain employs TRBV7-9 and TRBJ1-1, with 8 bases lining up with TRBD1. The length of the CDR3 is 16 residues. Germline V CDR1 and CDR2: SEHNR, FQNEAQ (reference sequence). V trimming: 5 bases; J trimming: 3 bases; junction bases outside the gene matches: 11. As DNA, the CDR3 is TGTGCCAGCAGCCGACGACAGGGGTTAGGCGACACTGAAGCTTTCTTT. It specifies CASSRRQGLGDTEAFF.

This chain connects TRBV5-1 to TRBJ1-2, with no clear D. Looked up from germline, CDR1 is SGHRS and CDR2 is YFSETQ. The CDR3 loop spans 17 amino acids. The V end lost 0 bases, the J end lost 3 bases, and 18 bases lay between the germline ends. For the CDR3, the DNA is TGCGCCAGCAGCTTGGGGACCAATCCCGTCGCGGACTATGGCTACACCTTC. This gives the protein CASSLGTNPVADYGYTF.

The chain is built from TRBV14 and TRBJ1-2; D is unclear. The CDR3 has 12 residues. The germline gives CDR1 SGHDN, CDR2 FVKESK. V was cut by 1 base and J by 10 bases, with 10 bases left in between. This chain's CDR3 is CASSQGPLDYTF. The CDR3 bases are TGTGCCAGCAGCCAAGGTCCCCTAGACTACACCTTC. The full variable domain, in which reference TRBV14 and TRBJ1-2 provide the parts outside the CDR3, is EAGVTQFPSHSVIEKGQTVTLRCDPISGHDNLYWYRRVMGKEIKFLLHFVKESKQDESGMPNNRFLAERTGGTYSTLKVQPAELEDSGVYFCASSQGPLDYTFGSGTRLTVV.

About this clone itself: The same CDR3 also results from other DNA sequences found in this sample. This chain joins TRBV19 and TRBJ1-1, with TRBD1 as a possible D gene (6 bases). The length of the CDR3 is 13 residues. The V and J ends lost 1 base and 4 bases respectively, with 7 bases between them. Germline CDR1 LNHDA, CDR2 SQIVND (reference sequence). For the CDR3, the DNA is TGTGCCAGTAGTATAGGAGGGGGCACTGAAGCTTTCTTT. It encodes CASSIGGGTEAFF.

The chain links TRBV29-1 to TRBJ2-2, with D possibly being TRBD1 or TRBD2 (5 bases each). The CDR3 sequence is 14 residues long. Deletions cut 0 bases from V and 5 bases from J, with 10 bases between. Germline V gene lookup returns CDR1 SQVTM and CDR2 ANQGSEA. The CDR3 region is CSVEDGTGTGELFF. DNA of the CDR3: TGCAGCGTTGAAGACGGGACCGGAACCGGGGAGCTGTTTTTT.